This TCR beta chain originates from a study of T cell repertoires in cytomegalovirus infection. Looking at the study overall: Public TCR beta signatures were indicative of both CMV infection and a matching HLA type.

Only a few counts were recorded for this clonotype. The target antigen is unknown. The V and J ends lost 4 bases and 3 bases respectively, with 14 bases between them. This CDR3 has 15 residues. Per germline, CDR1 LNHDA and CDR2 SQIVND (reference sequence). TCRdb processed the reads anew with MiXCR; each CDR3 protein has one entry. Here the sample spans approximately 250,000 distinct CDR3 sequences, 6% to 8% being singletons. Study findings and constraints: Summed public TCR beta family frequency identified CMV carriers bearing the relevant HLA. HLA-C-restricted CMV clonotypes gave the most frequent clonotype in two of eight donors.

The sequence was obtained from a human donor in good health (CMV status not recorded). Some clones in this sample may be carry-over from other donors' samples. This chain connects TRBV19 to TRBJ2-3; the D call may be TRBD1 or TRBD2 (6 bases each). Sequenced sample: PBMCs. The chain's CDR3 is CASSTARGATDTQYF. CDR3 coding DNA: TGTGCCAGTAGTACCGCGAGGGGGGCAACAGATACGCAGTATTTT.